This entry lists 27 T cell receptor beta chains sequenced from one sample in a study of T cell responses to AZD1222 COVID-19 vaccine. Using immunoSEQ multiplex PCR, the repertoire was profiled, and TCRdb retains in-frame clones only, with some absent. The repertoire holds 95,000 to 100,000 clones, with 86% as singletons. The material sequenced was peripheral blood, taken on day 0 of AZD1222 vaccination. The receptors were gathered from an adult in good health.

J is TRBJ1-3 and V is TRBV19, with D possibly matching TRBD1 (5 bases). V was shortened by 4 bases and J by 0 bases, with 13 bases between the two germline ends. This CDR3 is built from 16 residues. Germline V gene data show CDR1 as LNHDA and CDR2 as SQIVND (reference sequence). The CDR3 bases are TGTGCCAGTAGTACTTCAGGGATGGACTCTGGAAACACCATATATTTT. This codes for CASSTSGMDSGNTIYF. The full variable domain, with the rest looked up from reference TRBV19 and TRBJ1-3, is DGGITQSPKYLFRKEGQNVTLSCEQNLNHDAMYWYRQDPGQGLRLIYYSQIVNDFQKGDIAEGYSVSREKKESFPLTVTSAQKNPTAFYLCASSTSGMDSGNTIYFGEGSWLTVV.

The rearrangement uses TRBV19 and TRBJ2-4; 7 bases agree with TRBD2. The CDR3 covers 16 residues. Germline V gives CDR1 LNHDA, CDR2 SQIVND (reference sequence). V dropped 4 bases and J dropped 1; count of bases not matched to a gene: 7. CDR3 sequence: CASSTLGGGAKNIQYF. The DNA of the CDR3 is TGTGCCAGTAGTACCTTGGGGGGAGGGGCCAAAAACATTCAGTACTTC.

The chain carries TRBV5-4 and TRBJ1-1; D is uncertain. The CDR3 is made up of 15 amino acids. V lost 4 bases and J 1 base, leaving 14 bases between the germline ends. CDR1 and CDR2 (germline): SGHNT, YYREEE (reference sequence). DNA of the CDR3: TGTGCCAGCAGCACAGCGGGTTTCCAGAACACTGAAGCTTTCTTT. It is translated as CASSTAGFQNTEAFF.

The chain links TRBV20-1 to TRBJ1-2; unclear D gene. The CDR3 runs to 8 residues. Trimming pared 5 bases from V and 14 bases from J, leaving 9 bases between. CDR1 is DFQATT, CDR2 SNEGSKA, per germline (reference sequence). In nucleotides, the CDR3 is TGCAGTGCTCCGGCTGAGACCTTC. It yields the protein CSAPAETF.

The chain uses TRBV7-6 and TRBJ2-2; either TRBD1 or TRBD2 may fit D (6 bases each). Germline V lookup: CDR1 SGHVS, CDR2 FNYEAQ. Between the trimmed V and J ends, which lost 1 base and 2 bases, there was a span of 11 bases. The CDR3 consists of 16 residues. The CDR3 here is CASSLEGGFNTGELFF. CDR3 DNA sequence: TGTGCCAGCAGCTTAGAGGGGGGTTTTAACACCGGGGAGCTGTTTTTT.

The chain joins TRBV18 to TRBJ1-1; TRBD1 agrees at 7 bases. J was trimmed by 0 bases and V by 5 bases; bases with no gene match: 3. Germline V gene lookup returns CDR1 KGHSH and CDR2 LQKENI. CDR3 size: 14 residues. The CDR3 sequence: CASSAQGMNTEAFF. The DNA of the CDR3 is TGTGCCAGCTCAGCACAGGGGATGAACACTGAAGCTTTCTTT.

The rearrangement uses TRBV18 and TRBJ2-1; 8 bases are a match to TRBD1. The CDR3 sequence is 16 residues long. The trim removed 6 bases at V and 4 bases at J, leaving 11 bases unmatched. Germline-derived CDR1 and CDR2 are KGHSH and LQKENI. CDR3 sequence: CASSLFGQGLYNEQFF. CDR3 nucleotides: TGTGCCAGCTCTCTATTTGGACAGGGCCTATACAATGAGCAGTTCTTC.

The genes are TRBV30 and TRBJ1-4, with D uncertain. This CDR3 region has 14 residues. Germline assignment: CDR1 GTSNPN and CDR2 SVGIG (reference sequence). V was clipped by 1 base and J by 5 bases, with 11 bases between them. CDR3 coding DNA: TGTGCCTGGAGTGCACCGCCCGTCAATGAAAAACTGTTTTTT. It is translated as CAWSAPPVNEKLFF.

The V call is TRBV9, the J call TRBJ1-1; TRBD1 might be the D (6 bases). V lost 0 bases, J lost 1 base, and 16 bases lay in between. CDR1 and CDR2 from the germline V gene are SGDLS and YYNGEE. This CDR3 spans 17 amino acids. This CDR3 is CASSVGDIYKENTEAFF. CDR3 nucleotide sequence: TGTGCCAGCAGCGTAGGGGACATATACAAAGAGAACACTGAAGCTTTCTTT.

This chain joins TRBV5-4 and TRBJ2-3; 9 bases line up with TRBD2. Germline assignment: CDR1 SGHNT and CDR2 YYREEE (reference sequence). This CDR3 has 15 residues. V lost 4 bases to trimming and J lost 5 bases; unmatched junction nucleotides: 8. In DNA form, the CDR3 reads TGTGCCAGCAGCCAAAGAAGTAGCGGGAGAGATACGCAGTATTTT. Protein sequence: CASSQRSSGRDTQYF.

The J gene is TRBJ1-1, the V gene TRBV5-1; 7 nucleotides match TRBD1. CDR1 and CDR2 from the germline V gene are SGHRS and YFSETQ. This CDR3 has 20 amino acids. Trimming removed 0 bases from V and 1 base from J; junction bases left unmatched: 18. The CDR3: CASSLEGAEGAGLWNTEAFF. CDR3 DNA sequence: TGCGCCAGCAGCTTGGAAGGAGCGGAGGGGGCAGGATTATGGAACACTGAAGCTTTCTTT.

The chain uses TRBV28 and TRBJ2-7, with D unresolved. V was clipped by 6 bases and J by 2 bases, with 5 bases between them. Germline V CDR1 and CDR2: MDHEN, SYDVKM. CDR3 size: 11 residues. The CDR3 reads CASRTAYEQYF. The CDR3 DNA sequence: TGTGCCAGCAGAACAGCCTACGAGCAGTACTTC.

This rearrangement joins TRBV28 to TRBJ1-1, with TRBD1 matching over 11 bases. The length of the CDR3 is 15 residues. With 7 bases clipped from V and 4 bases from J, the junction kept 8 bases outside the gene matches. Per the germline V gene, CDR1 is MDHEN and CDR2 is SYDVKM. CDR3 nucleotide sequence: TGTGCCAGCACCTTGGACAGGGGGCTATCCACTGAAGCTTTCTTT. Translation gives CASTLDRGLSTEAFF.

The gene calls are TRBV28 and TRBJ2-5, with D unclear. Germline V gene sequence: CDR1 MDHEN, CDR2 SYDVKM. This CDR3 comprises 13 residues. V was cut by 1 base and J by 5 bases, with 8 bases left in between. In DNA form, the CDR3 reads TGTGCCAGCAGTTTATTACGCTGGGAGACCCAGTACTTC. Translated, it gives CASSLLRWETQYF.

V gene TRBV7-8 combines with J gene TRBJ1-4; 7 bases map to TRBD1. CDR3 length: 18 residues. CDR1 is SGHVS and CDR2 is FQNEAQ in the germline V gene. V trimming: 5 bases; J trimming: 1 base; junction bases outside the gene matches: 13. The CDR3 spells CASSAQRQGLRTNEKLFF. The CDR3 DNA reads as TGTGCCAGCAGCGCGCAAAGACAGGGACTAAGAACTAATGAAAAACTGTTTTTT.

The rearrangement links TRBV28 to TRBJ1-1; 8 bases align to TRBD1. The CDR3 covers 15 residues. After removal of 4 bases from V and 4 bases from J, the junction contained 8 bases not matched to a gene. CDR1 is MDHEN and CDR2 is SYDVKM in the germline V gene. The CDR3 here is CASSSPRGRVTEAFF. The DNA of the CDR3 is TGTGCCAGCAGTTCTCCCAGGGGGCGGGTCACTGAAGCTTTCTTT.

This sequence joins TRBV28 and TRBJ1-5, with a tentative D call TRBD1 (6 bases). Between the trimmed V and J ends, which lost 6 bases and 5 bases, there was a span of 17 bases. The germline gives CDR1 MDHEN, CDR2 SYDVKM. This CDR3 has 15 amino acids. For the CDR3, the DNA is TGTGCCAGCAGACTATCTACAGGGTGGTATCAGCCCCAGCATTTT. Translating gives CASRLSTGWYQPQHF.

This clone was observed a few times. The chain carries TRBV5-6 and TRBJ2-7, with D tentatively TRBD1 (6 bases). The CDR3 runs 14 residues. Germline CDR1 SGHDT, CDR2 YYEEEE. V lost 2 bases, J lost 2 bases, and 11 bases lay in between. The CDR3 bases are TGTGCCAGCAGCTTACAGGGTAGAACCTACGAGCAGTACTTC. Its translation: CASSLQGRTYEQYF. The whole variable domain, remainder taken from reference TRBV5-6 and TRBJ2-7, is DAGVTQSPTHLIKTRGQQVTLRCSPKSGHDTVSWYQQALGQGPQFIFQYYEEEERQRGNFPDRFSGHQFPNYSSELNVNALLLGDSALYLCASSLQGRTYEQYFGPGTRLTVT.

The J gene is TRBJ2-1, the V gene TRBV5-1, with 9 bases that match TRBD2. V shed 0 bases, J shed 3 bases, and the junction held 7 bases outside the gene matches. Per the germline V gene, CDR1 is SGHRS and CDR2 is YFSETQ. This CDR3 spans 17 amino acids. The CDR3 protein is CASSLEAGGPNYNEQFF. The CDR3 DNA is TGCGCCAGCAGCTTGGAAGCGGGAGGTCCCAACTACAATGAGCAGTTCTTC.

The chain combines TRBV14 with TRBJ2-1; D is uncertain. Germline V gene lookup returns CDR1 SGHDN and CDR2 FVKESK. The CDR3 has 16 residues. The germline V and J ends were trimmed by 1 base and 8 bases, with 18 bases remaining between them. Here the CDR3 reads CASSQGRLRRVDEQFF. As DNA, the CDR3 is TGTGCCAGCAGCCAAGGTAGATTAAGACGGGTAGATGAGCAGTTCTTC.

The rearrangement uses TRBV19 and TRBJ2-7; D remains ambiguous. The length of the CDR3 is 14 residues. Trimming took off 3 bases at V and 4 bases at J, with 13 bases between the two ends. CDR1 and CDR2 (germline): LNHDA, SQIVND (reference sequence). CDR3 region: CASSIRGVGYEQYF. The CDR3 nucleotides are TGTGCCAGTAGTATTAGAGGTGTGGGGTACGAGCAGTACTTC.

This clone came up a few times. The sample has other DNA sequences that encode this CDR3 too. The chain links TRBV29-1 to TRBJ2-7; 11 bases fit TRBD1. V was clipped by 6 bases and J by 4 bases; unmatched bases: 5. The CDR3 spans 13 residues. CDR1 is SQVTM, CDR2 ANQGSEA, per germline. The CDR3: CSVRTGGFYEQYF. The CDR3 region has the DNA TGCAGCGTGAGGACAGGGGGCTTTTACGAGCAGTACTTC.

This clone showed up just a few times. The chain uses TRBV2 and TRBJ1-1; D uncertain. This CDR3 is 14 amino acids long. The germline gives CDR1 SNHLY, CDR2 FYNNEI. The V end was cut by 3 bases, the J end by 4 bases, with 12 bases between. The CDR3 nucleotides read TGTGCCAGCAGTGACTCCGCACTACCCACTGAAGCTTTCTTT. It specifies CASSDSALPTEAFF.

The genes are TRBV28 and TRBJ1-3; D remains ambiguous. V was pared by 6 bases and J by 6 bases, with 15 bases between. CDR3 length: 14 amino acids. Germline V gives CDR1 MDHEN, CDR2 SYDVKM. CDR3 DNA: TGTGCCAGCAGCCGACTGGCAATTGAAAACACCATATATTTT. This translates into CASSRLAIENTIYF.

V is TRBV7-2 and J is TRBJ1-5; D remains ambiguous. The ends were cut back, 5 bases at V and 5 bases at J, with 13 bases in the middle. Germline CDR1 SGHTA, CDR2 FQGNSA. CDR3 length: 14 amino acids. The DNA for the CDR3 is TGTGCCAGCAGCCCCAACAGCGGGTATCAGCCCCAGCATTTT. Translated: CASSPNSGYQPQHF. Together with reference TRBV7-2 and TRBJ1-5, the CDR3 gives the full variable domain: GAGVSQSPSNKVTEKGKDVELRCDPISGHTALYWYRQSLGQGLEFLIYFQGNSAPDKSGLPSDRFSAERTGGSVSTLTIQRTQQEDSAVYLCASSPNSGYQPQHFGDGTRLSIL.

The chain combines TRBV4-1 with TRBJ2-1, with TRBD2 as a possible D gene (6 bases). V was cut by 0 bases and J by 0 bases, with 9 bases left in between. The germline gives CDR1 MGHRA, CDR2 YSYEKL. There are 16 residues in the CDR3. CDR3 nucleotide sequence: TGCGCCAGCAGCCAAGAATTACTAGCCTCCTACAATGAGCAGTTCTTC. Residues: CASSQELLASYNEQFF.

The chain employs TRBV7-2 and TRBJ1-5; TRBD1 is a possible D gene (5 bases). Per the germline V gene, CDR1 is SGHTA and CDR2 is FQGNSA. CDR3 length equals 15 residues. Trimming removed 2 bases from V and 5 bases from J, with 13 bases in between. CDR3 residues: CASSLRGAADQPQHF. Here the CDR3 DNA reads TGTGCCAGCAGCTTACGAGGGGCCGCGGATCAGCCCCAGCATTTT.